This entry lists 9 T cell receptor beta chains sequenced from one sample in a study of monozygotic twins with inflammatory bowel disease. TCRdb reprocessed the 5' RACE reads and keeps a single row for each CDR3 protein, giving no DNA. The sample holds some 150,000 distinct CDR3 sequences. The sample comprised blood. All receptors derive from a human donor with ulcerative colitis or Crohn's disease, or a healthy co-twin of an affected twin (not recorded which).

This chain links TRBV7-8 with TRBJ2-1; the D call from TCRdb, TRBD2, cannot be confirmed without DNA. This CDR3 comprises 15 residues. Germline V gene sequence: CDR1 SGHVS, CDR2 FQNEAQ. CDR3 region: CASSLERTTGREQFF.

The V call is TRBV6-5, the J call TRBJ2-1; TCRdb lists TRBD1, though no DNA is available to test this call. CDR1 and CDR2 from the germline V gene are MNHEY and SVGAGI. This CDR3 has 14 amino acids. CDR3 sequence: CASSPSPGYNEQFF.

This chain joins TRBV7-6 and TRBJ2-7; TCRdb designates TRBD2, a call that cannot be tested without DNA. Looked up from germline, CDR1 is SGHVS and CDR2 is FNYEAQ. CDR3 length: 18 residues. CDR3: CASSLALAGGTFGGEQYF.

This chain joins TRBV12-3 or TRBV12-4 and TRBJ1-4; as DNA is missing, the TRBD1 call by TCRdb cannot be tested. This CDR3 spans 13 amino acids. CDR3 region: CASRTQGAEKLFF.

V and J are TRBV29-1 and TRBJ2-3; without DNA, the TCRdb call of TRBD1 cannot be checked. The CDR3 is 13 residues long. In germline, CDR1 is SQVTM, CDR2 ANQGSEA. The CDR3 here is CSVAGRVGDTQYF.

This sequence joins TRBV6-6 and TRBJ2-7; TCRdb proposes TRBD1, but this gene call is untestable without DNA. Germline CDR1 is MNHNY and CDR2 is SVGAGI (reference sequence). This CDR3 has 12 amino acids. CDR3: CASSETVLVQYF.

This chain links TRBV20-1 with TRBJ2-1; the D gene TCRdb calls, TRBD2, cannot be checked with no DNA. Germline lookup yields CDR1 DFQATT and CDR2 SNEGSKA (reference sequence). The CDR3 consists of 16 residues. The CDR3 protein is CSAGESGRATYNEQFF.

This sequence joins TRBV29-1 and TRBJ2-1; the D call of TRBD1 rests on TCRdb alone, since no DNA is present to check it. This CDR3 has 15 residues. CDR1 is SQVTM, CDR2 ANQGSEA, per germline. The chain's CDR3 is CSVTRGPGSYNEQFF.

The V and J genes are TRBV20-1 and TRBJ2-1; TCRdb proposes TRBD1, but this gene call is untestable without DNA. The CDR3 spans 15 residues. CDR1 and CDR2 (germline): DFQATT, SNEGSKA (reference sequence). CDR3: CSARDTLTGDNEQFF.